The TCR beta chain described here comes from a study of T cell responses to AZD1222 COVID-19 vaccine. Here immunoSEQ multiplex PCR was the method, and the copy in TCRdb shows in-frame clones only, minus some. The table records approximately 300,000 clones, around 93% of them present only once. The sample was peripheral blood, taken 28 days after the second AZD1222 dose. The TCR originated in an adult who received the AZD1222 COVID-19 vaccine.

In DNA form, the CDR3 reads TGCGCCAGCAGCTTGCAGGGGGCTAGCTATGGCTACACCTTC. It yields the protein CASSLQGASYGYTF. V and J are TRBV5-1 and TRBJ1-2; 8 bases fit TRBD1. The CDR3 loop spans 14 amino acids. The J segment lost 4 bases and the V segment lost 1 base, leaving 3 bases of the junction unmatched. Germline V gene data show CDR1 as SGHRS and CDR2 as YFSETQ. Full variable domain (remainder filled in from reference TRBV5-1 and TRBJ1-2): KAGVTQTPRYLIKTRGQQVTLSCSPISGHRSVSWYQQTPGQGLQFLFEYFSETQRNKGNFPGRFSGRQFSNSRSEMNVSTLELGDSALYLCASSLQGASYGYTFGSGTRLTVV.